A single sample gave rise to the 9 T cell receptor beta chains below, sequenced in a study of blood T cell repertoires in COVID-19. Profiling relied on immunoSEQ multiplex PCR, and the TCRdb table lists in-frame clones only, not all of them. The profile covers tens of thousands of clones, with roughly 89% appearing a single time and approximately 27% taken by the ten largest. Specimen: peripheral blood. These receptors all stem from an elderly woman with acute or convalescent COVID-19.

The genes are TRBV5-8 and TRBJ1-2, with D possibly matching TRBD1 (6 bases). Germline assignment: CDR1 SGHTS and CDR2 YDEGEE. V lost 0 bases, J lost 4 bases, and 16 bases lay in between. This CDR3 is built from 16 residues. CDR3 in DNA: TGTGCCAGCAGCTTGGCCCGGGCAGGGGCGATCTATGGCTACACCTTC. This translates into CASSLARAGAIYGYTF. Looking up the rest from reference TRBV5-8 and TRBJ1-2 gives the full variable domain: EAGVTQSPTHLIKTRGQQATLRCSPISGHTSVYWYQQALGLGLQFLLWYDEGEERNRGNFPPRFSGRQFPNYSSELNVNALELEDSALYLCASSLARAGAIYGYTFGSGTRLTVV.

The gene calls are TRBV27 and TRBJ1-1, with TRBD1 matching 8 bases. Per germline, CDR1 MNHEY and CDR2 SMNVEV (reference sequence). The CDR3 has 16 residues. After removal of 5 bases from V and 0 bases from J, the junction contained 8 bases not matched to a gene. Here the CDR3 reads CASSASRGHMNTEAFF. For the CDR3, the DNA is TGTGCCAGCAGTGCGAGCAGGGGGCATATGAACACTGAAGCTTTCTTT.

The V and J genes are TRBV10-2 and TRBJ2-7; 8 bases are shared with TRBD2. Trimming removed 0 bases from V and 2 bases from J; junction bases left unmatched: 3. The germline CDR1 and CDR2 sequences are WSHSY and SAAADI. The CDR3 covers 15 residues. CDR3 region: CASSESPGGAYEQYV. The CDR3 DNA follows: TGCGCCAGCAGTGAGTCCCCGGGGGGGGCCTACGAGCAGTACGTC.

The chain uses TRBV4-1 and TRBJ2-7; the D gene is possibly TRBD1 (6 bases). Germline CDR1 reads MGHRA; CDR2 reads YSYEKL. Trimming shortened V by 3 bases and J by 6 bases, and 15 bases separated the two germline ends. The CDR3 totals 14 residues. The CDR3 protein is CASSHNDRTGEQYV. DNA for the CDR3: TGCGCCAGCAGCCATAACGACAGGACGGGCGAGCAGTACGTC.

This sequence joins TRBV5-6 and TRBJ2-7; no clear D gene. Trimming pared 0 bases from V and 0 bases from J, leaving 10 bases between. The CDR3 totals 15 residues. Germline CDR1 reads SGHDT; CDR2 reads YYEEEE. CDR3 protein: CASSLVPGSSYEQYV. The CDR3 DNA is TGTGCCAGCAGCTTGGTTCCCGGTAGCTCCTACGAGCAGTACGTC.

The chain employs TRBV10-1 and TRBJ2-1; perhaps TRBD2 as D (7 bases). Trimming cost V 3 bases and J 4 bases, with 16 bases left between them. Germline V gene sequence: CDR1 WNHNN, CDR2 SYGVQD (reference sequence). This CDR3 region has 16 residues. The CDR3 protein is CASSESGGAEYNEQFF. As DNA, the CDR3 is TGCGCCAGCAGTGAAAGTGGGGGGGCGGAATACAATGAGCAGTTCTTC.

This chain joins TRBV18 and TRBJ2-3, with D possibly TRBD2 on 5 matching bases. Per the germline V gene, CDR1 is KGHSH and CDR2 is LQKENI. This CDR3 region has 14 residues. V dropped 4 bases and J dropped 4 bases, with 12 bases sitting between them. The CDR3 loop reads CASSLWTVSDTQYF. The CDR3 bases are TGTGCCAGCTCACTGTGGACTGTTTCAGATACGCAGTATTTT. Together with reference TRBV18 and TRBJ2-3, the CDR3 gives the full variable domain: NAGVMQNPRHLVRRRGQEARLRCSPMKGHSHVYWYRQLPEEGLKFMVYLQKENIIDESGMPKERFSAEFPKEGPSILRIQQVVRGDSAAYFCASSLWTVSDTQYFGPGTRLTVL.

This clone was seen just once. The rearrangement joins TRBV6-1 to TRBJ1-1; 7 bases align to TRBD1. Looked up from germline, CDR1 is MNHNS and CDR2 is SASEGT. The CDR3 is made up of 15 amino acids. J gave up 1 base and V 6 bases, and 8 bases lay outside the gene matches. The CDR3 DNA reads as TGTGCCAGCAGAGCTCTCGACAGGGCGAACACTGAAGCTTTCTTT. Translated: CASRALDRANTEAFF.

The rearrangement joins TRBV6-5 to TRBJ1-4; 9 bases agree with TRBD1. The CDR3 consists of 15 residues. CDR1 and CDR2 (germline): MNHEY, SVGAGI. Trimming at V came to 4 bases and at J to 4 bases, leaving 4 bases not matched to a gene. As DNA, the CDR3 is TGTGCCAGCAGTTCTCGACAGGGGGGTAATGAAAAACTGTTTTTT. It specifies CASSSRQGGNEKLFF.